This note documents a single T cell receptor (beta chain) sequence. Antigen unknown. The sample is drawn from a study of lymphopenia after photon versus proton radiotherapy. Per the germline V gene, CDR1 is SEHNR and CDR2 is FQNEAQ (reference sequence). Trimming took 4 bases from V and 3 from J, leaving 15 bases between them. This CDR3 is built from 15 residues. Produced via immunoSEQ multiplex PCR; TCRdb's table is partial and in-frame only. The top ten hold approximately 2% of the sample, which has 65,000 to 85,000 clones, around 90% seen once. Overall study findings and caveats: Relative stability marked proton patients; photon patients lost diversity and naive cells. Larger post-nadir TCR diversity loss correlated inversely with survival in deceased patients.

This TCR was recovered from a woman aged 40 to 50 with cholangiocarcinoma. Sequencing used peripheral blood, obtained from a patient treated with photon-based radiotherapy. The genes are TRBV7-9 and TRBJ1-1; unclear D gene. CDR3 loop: CASSYNLGGHTEAFF. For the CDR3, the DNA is TGTGCCAGCAGCTATAATCTGGGAGGGCACACTGAAGCTTTCTTT.